These T cell receptor beta chains were read from a single sample in a study of memory CD4+ T cells and cytomegalovirus serostatus. Clones were sequenced by immunoSEQ multiplex PCR, and TCRdb holds only the in-frame ones, with some missing. Seen here are over 45,000 clones, more than 65% observed once, and the top ten hold around 0.5%. Sequenced: memory CD4+ T cells from blood. The origin of the receptors is an adult in good health and CMV-seronegative. Some clones in this sample may be carry-over from other donors' samples. The CDR3 runs from the conserved cysteine through the conserved F or W. Fields, in order: D gene, J gene, V gene, clone size, CDR3 protein, CDR3 DNA. The D gene is left open where the match is weak. The size entry is marked missing in some rows and otherwise reads once, few, many or a size class.

D gene: .
J gene: TRBJ1-5
V gene: TRBV28
clone size: .
CDR3 protein: CASSLSLFQPQHF
CDR3 DNA: TGTGCCAGCAGTTTATCTCTGTTCCAGCCCCAGCATTTT

D gene: TRBD1
J gene: TRBJ1-5
V gene: TRBV6-1
clone size: once
CDR3 protein: CASRRDRGAGQPQHF
CDR3 DNA: TGTGCCAGCAGAAGGGACAGGGGGGCAGGACAGCCCCAGCATTTT

D gene: TRBD1
J gene: TRBJ1-4
V gene: TRBV4-3
clone size: .
CDR3 protein: CASSPHRGENEKLFF
CDR3 DNA: TGCGCCAGCAGCCCACACAGGGGTGAGAATGAAAAACTGTTTTTT

D gene: TRBD1
J gene: TRBJ1-3
V gene: TRBV7-2
clone size: .
CDR3 protein: CASSSRDRGLSGGNTIYF
CDR3 DNA: TGTGCCAGCAGCTCGAGAGACAGGGGTTTAAGCGGAGGAAACACCATATATTTT

D gene: .
J gene: TRBJ2-3
V gene: TRBV28
clone size: .
CDR3 protein: CASSPSRRQITDTQYF
CDR3 DNA: TGTGCCAGCAGCCCATCCCGGAGACAGATTACAGATACGCAGTATTTT

D gene: .
J gene: TRBJ2-3
V gene: TRBV7-9
clone size: .
CDR3 protein: CASSLASWWQGPVTDTQYF
CDR3 DNA: TGTGCCAGCAGCTTAGCTTCCTGGTGGCAGGGACCGGTCACAGATACGCAGTATTTT

D gene: .
J gene: TRBJ1-5
V gene: TRBV25-1
clone size: .
CDR3 protein: CASSEQGDRNQPQHF
CDR3 DNA: TGTGCCAGCAGTGAACAGGGAGATAGGAATCAGCCCCAGCATTTT

D gene: TRBD1
J gene: TRBJ1-5
V gene: TRBV10-3
clone size: once
CDR3 protein: CATEGTGGNQPQHF
CDR3 DNA: TGTGCCACCGAAGGGACAGGGGGGAATCAGCCCCAGCATTTT

D gene: TRBD2
J gene: TRBJ2-7
V gene: TRBV7-8
clone size: .
CDR3 protein: CASTSGGSYEQYF
CDR3 DNA: TGTGCCAGCACTAGCGGGGGGTCCTACGAGCAGTACTTC

D gene: TRBD1
J gene: TRBJ2-6
V gene: TRBV6-1
clone size: .
CDR3 protein: CASSGGQLSGANVLTF
CDR3 DNA: TGTGCCAGCAGTGGGGGACAGTTGTCTGGGGCCAACGTCCTGACTTTC

D gene: .
J gene: TRBJ1-2
V gene: TRBV6-1
clone size: .
CDR3 protein: CASSEFRGLANYGYTF
CDR3 DNA: TGTGCCAGCAGTGAATTCAGGGGCCTAGCTAACTATGGCTACACCTTC

D gene: .
J gene: TRBJ1-2
V gene: TRBV5-6
clone size: .
CDR3 protein: CASSRRVDGYTF
CDR3 DNA: TGTGCCAGCAGCCGCAGGGTCGACGGCTACACCTTC

D gene: .
J gene: TRBJ1-5
V gene: TRBV19
clone size: .
CDR3 protein: CASSTGANQPQHF
CDR3 DNA: TGTGCCAGTAGTACAGGGGCCAATCAGCCCCAGCATTTT

D gene: TRBD1
J gene: TRBJ2-7
V gene: TRBV7-2
clone size: .
CDR3 protein: CACRTGNYEQYF
CDR3 DNA: TGTGCCTGCCGGACAGGGAACTACGAGCAGTACTTC

D gene: .
J gene: TRBJ2-7
V gene: TRBV11-2
clone size: .
CDR3 protein: CASTLRGIREQYF
CDR3 DNA: TGTGCCAGCACCCTACGTGGTATCCGCGAGCAGTACTTC

D gene: .
J gene: TRBJ2-5
V gene: TRBV29-1
clone size: .
CDR3 protein: CSVVFGWETQYF
CDR3 DNA: TGCAGCGTTGTATTCGGGTGGGAGACCCAGTACTTC

D gene: TRBD2
J gene: TRBJ2-2
V gene: TRBV4-3
clone size: .
CDR3 protein: CASSQDAGLAGVLSSGELFF
CDR3 DNA: TGCGCCAGCAGCCAAGATGCGGGTCTAGCGGGGGTCCTATCCTCCGGGGAGCTGTTTTTT

D gene: .
J gene: TRBJ2-3
V gene: TRBV5-1
clone size: .
CDR3 protein: CASRGDTQYF
CDR3 DNA: TGCGCCAGCCGGGGGGATACGCAGTATTTT

D gene: TRBD1
J gene: TRBJ2-5
V gene: TRBV10-3
clone size: .
CDR3 protein: CAISESTGVEETQYF
CDR3 DNA: TGTGCCATCAGTGAGTCGACAGGGGTAGAGGAGACCCAGTACTTC

D gene: .
J gene: TRBJ1-5
V gene: TRBV28
clone size: .
CDR3 protein: CASGEAQGRGSNQPQHF
CDR3 DNA: TGTGCCAGCGGTGAGGCGCAGGGTAGGGGAAGCAATCAGCCCCAGCATTTT

D gene: TRBD2
J gene: TRBJ2-7
V gene: TRBV5-4
clone size: .
CDR3 protein: CASSVGGGRGYEQYF
CDR3 DNA: TGTGCCAGCAGCGTTGGCGGGGGGCGCGGATACGAGCAGTACTTC

D gene: .
J gene: TRBJ1-4
V gene: TRBV5-5
clone size: .
CDR3 protein: CASSQGNGVSNEKLFF
CDR3 DNA: TGCGCCAGCAGCCAAGGGAACGGAGTCTCTAATGAAAAACTGTTTTTT

D gene: TRBD1
J gene: TRBJ1-1
V gene: TRBV6-5
clone size: .
CDR3 protein: CASSYSGQGTEAFF
CDR3 DNA: TGTGCCAGCAGTTACTCGGGACAGGGCACTGAAGCTTTCTTT

D gene: .
J gene: TRBJ1-5
V gene: TRBV6-6
clone size: .
CDR3 protein: CASSYSNRDNQPQHF
CDR3 DNA: TGTGCCAGCAGTTACTCGAACAGGGACAATCAGCCCCAGCATTTT

D gene: .
J gene: TRBJ1-1
V gene: TRBV7-9
clone size: .
CDR3 protein: CASSFTPGGSNTEAFF
CDR3 DNA: TGTGCCAGCAGCTTCACCCCAGGCGGGTCGAACACTGAAGCTTTCTTT

D gene: .
J gene: TRBJ1-3
V gene: TRBV30
clone size: .
CDR3 protein: CAWRSGGGGNTIYF
CDR3 DNA: TGTGCCTGGAGAAGTGGGGGTGGTGGAAACACCATATATTTT

D gene: TRBD2
J gene: TRBJ2-3
V gene: TRBV19
clone size: .
CDR3 protein: CASSTSGTSGSLGPDTQYF
CDR3 DNA: TGTGCCAGTAGTACCTCCGGGACTAGCGGGAGTCTGGGTCCAGATACGCAGTATTTT

D gene: .
J gene: TRBJ2-2
V gene: TRBV7-3
clone size: .
CDR3 protein: CASSADFGELFF
CDR3 DNA: TGTGCCAGCAGCGCTGACTTCGGGGAGCTGTTTTTT

D gene: TRBD1
J gene: TRBJ2-7
V gene: TRBV6-5
clone size: .
CDR3 protein: CASSDRAEQYF
CDR3 DNA: TGTGCCAGCAGTGACAGGGCCGAGCAGTACTTC

D gene: .
J gene: TRBJ2-2
V gene: TRBV7-9
clone size: .
CDR3 protein: CASSSRGRGTGELFF
CDR3 DNA: TGTGCCAGCAGCTCCAGGGGCCGGGGCACCGGGGAGCTGTTTTTT

D gene: .
J gene: TRBJ2-1
V gene: TRBV19
clone size: .
CDR3 protein: CATQRSGHEQFF
CDR3 DNA: TGTGCCACCCAGAGGTCAGGTCATGAGCAGTTCTTC

D gene: TRBD1
J gene: TRBJ1-6
V gene: TRBV9
clone size: .
CDR3 protein: CASSVGRTGPYNSPLHF
CDR3 DNA: TGTGCCAGCAGCGTGGGGAGGACAGGACCCTATAATTCACCCCTCCACTTT

D gene: .
J gene: TRBJ2-7
V gene: TRBV5-1
clone size: .
CDR3 protein: CASSLDGPVYEQYF
CDR3 DNA: TGCGCCAGCAGCTTGGATGGTCCCGTCTACGAGCAGTACTTC

D gene: TRBD2
J gene: TRBJ2-7
V gene: TRBV27
clone size: .
CDR3 protein: CATKPREGYRAEQYF
CDR3 DNA: TGTGCCACCAAACCCCGGGAGGGATATCGGGCCGAGCAGTACTTC

D gene: TRBD1
J gene: TRBJ1-1
V gene: TRBV5-1
clone size: .
CDR3 protein: CASGSRTTRGQGLNTEAFF
CDR3 DNA: TGCGCCAGCGGTTCCCGGACAACACGCGGACAGGGTCTGAACACTGAAGCTTTCTTT